This T cell receptor beta chain was recorded in a study of blood T cells in healthy people across ages. Study-wide results and limits: Older age went with lower TCR beta diversity per million T cells, in a roughly linear way.

As concerns this clonotype: Its antigen is currently unknown.

V lost 0 bases and J lost 6, with 18 bases in between. The CDR3 covers 16 residues. Per germline, CDR1 DFQATT and CDR2 SNEGSKA (reference sequence). Primed by a sample-barcoded 5' primer and a J-beta primer mix, a second PCR proceeded for roughly 7 to 11 cycles. Paired-end reads containing CDR3 totaled no fewer than 2.5 million for each sample. MiXCR, applied by TCRdb to the 5' RACE reads, yields one record per CDR3 protein. The table has about 680,000 distinct CDR3 sequences, 49% seen once. The chain combines TRBV20-1 with TRBJ2-1; D is undetermined. The sample taken for sequencing was blood. This sequence was found in a woman aged 55 to 70 in good health. Written as DNA, the CDR3 is TGCAGTGCTAGAGATAGGTTAGAGAATGTGGCCAATGAGCAGTTCTTC. This gives the protein CSARDRLENVANEQFF.